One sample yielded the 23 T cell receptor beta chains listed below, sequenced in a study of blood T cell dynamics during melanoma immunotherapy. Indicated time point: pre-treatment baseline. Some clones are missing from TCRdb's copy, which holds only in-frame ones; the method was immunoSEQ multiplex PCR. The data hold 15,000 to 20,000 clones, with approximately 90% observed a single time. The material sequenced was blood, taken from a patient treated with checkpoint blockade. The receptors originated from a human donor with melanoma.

CDR3 coding DNA: TGTGCCAGCAGCGTAGTTGGGACGGCTAGCACAGATACGCAGTATTTT. The encoded protein is CASSVVGTASTDTQYF. The chain recombines TRBV9 with TRBJ2-3, with D perhaps assigned TRBD1 or TRBD2 (5 bases each). The CDR3 contains 16 residues. From germline, CDR1 is SGDLS and CDR2 YYNGEE. The V gene lost 0 bases and the J gene lost 0 bases, with 11 bases spanning the gap.

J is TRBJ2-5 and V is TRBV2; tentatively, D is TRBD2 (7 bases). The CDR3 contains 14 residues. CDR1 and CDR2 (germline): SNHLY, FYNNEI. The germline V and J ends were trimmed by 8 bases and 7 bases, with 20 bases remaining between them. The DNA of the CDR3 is TGTGCCAGCCTAGGGGGGGGGCGAGTGGTGACCCAGTACTTC. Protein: CASLGGGRVVTQYF.

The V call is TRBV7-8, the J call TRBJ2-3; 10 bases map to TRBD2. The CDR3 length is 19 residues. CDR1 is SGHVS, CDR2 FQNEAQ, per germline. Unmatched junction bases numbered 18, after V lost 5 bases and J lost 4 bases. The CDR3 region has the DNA TGTGCCAGCAGCCCCCGGTGGGCTAGCGGGAGCTTGGGCGCAGATACGCAGTATTTT. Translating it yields CASSPRWASGSLGADTQYF.

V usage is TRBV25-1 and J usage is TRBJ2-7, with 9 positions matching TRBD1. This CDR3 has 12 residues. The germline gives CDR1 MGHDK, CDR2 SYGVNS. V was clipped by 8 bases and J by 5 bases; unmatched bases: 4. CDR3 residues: CASADRGDEQYF. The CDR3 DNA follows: TGTGCCAGCGCGGACAGGGGAGACGAGCAGTACTTC.

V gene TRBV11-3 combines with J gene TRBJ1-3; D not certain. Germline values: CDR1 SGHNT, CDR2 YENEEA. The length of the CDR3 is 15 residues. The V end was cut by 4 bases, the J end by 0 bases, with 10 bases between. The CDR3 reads CASSSGPASGNTIYF. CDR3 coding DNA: TGTGCCAGCAGCTCCGGACCAGCCTCTGGAAACACCATATATTTT.

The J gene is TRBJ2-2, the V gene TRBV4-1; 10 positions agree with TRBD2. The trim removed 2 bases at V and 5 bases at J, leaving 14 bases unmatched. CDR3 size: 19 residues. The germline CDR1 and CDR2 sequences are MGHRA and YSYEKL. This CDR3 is CASSQRKGPGLASTGELFF. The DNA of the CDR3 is TGCGCCAGCAGCCAAAGGAAGGGGCCGGGACTAGCGTCAACCGGGGAGCTGTTTTTT.

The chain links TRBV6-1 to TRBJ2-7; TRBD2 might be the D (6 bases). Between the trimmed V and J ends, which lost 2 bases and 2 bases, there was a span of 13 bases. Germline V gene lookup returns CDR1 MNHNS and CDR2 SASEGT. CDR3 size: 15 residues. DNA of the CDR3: TGTGCCAGCAGTGAACGGGGTAGCGGCCCCTACGAGCAGTACTTC. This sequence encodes CASSERGSGPYEQYF.

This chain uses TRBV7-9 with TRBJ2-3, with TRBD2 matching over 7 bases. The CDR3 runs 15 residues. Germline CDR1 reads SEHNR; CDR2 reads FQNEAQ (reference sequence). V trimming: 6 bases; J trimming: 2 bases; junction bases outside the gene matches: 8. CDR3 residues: CASSWDYRSTDTQYF. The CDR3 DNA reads TGTGCCAGCAGTTGGGACTACAGGTCCACAGATACGCAGTATTTT.

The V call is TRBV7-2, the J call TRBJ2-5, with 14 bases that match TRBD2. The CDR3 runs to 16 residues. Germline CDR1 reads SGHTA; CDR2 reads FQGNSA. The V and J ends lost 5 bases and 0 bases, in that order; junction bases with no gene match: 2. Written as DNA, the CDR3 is TGTGCCAGCAGCCGGACTAGCGGGGGGTACCAAGAGACCCAGTACTTC. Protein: CASSRTSGGYQETQYF.

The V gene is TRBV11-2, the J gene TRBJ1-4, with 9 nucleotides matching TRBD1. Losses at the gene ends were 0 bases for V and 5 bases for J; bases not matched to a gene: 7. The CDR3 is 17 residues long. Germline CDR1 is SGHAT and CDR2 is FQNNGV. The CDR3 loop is CASSLDRTGARNEKLFF. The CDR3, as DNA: TGTGCCAGCAGCTTAGACCGGACAGGGGCGCGCAATGAAAAACTGTTTTTT. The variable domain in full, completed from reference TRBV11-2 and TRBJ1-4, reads EAGVAQSPRYKIIEKRQSVAFWCNPISGHATLYWYQQILGQGPKLLIQFQNNGVVDDSQLPKDRFSAERLKGVDSTLKIQPAKLEDSAVYLCASSLDRTGARNEKLFFGSGTQLSVL.

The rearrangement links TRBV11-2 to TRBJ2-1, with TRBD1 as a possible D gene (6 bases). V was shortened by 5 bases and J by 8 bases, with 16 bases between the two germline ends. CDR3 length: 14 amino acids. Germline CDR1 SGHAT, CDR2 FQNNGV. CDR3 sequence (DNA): TGTGCCAGCAGCCTATACCCGTCAGGGGATGAGCAGTTCTTC. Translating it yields CASSLYPSGDEQFF.

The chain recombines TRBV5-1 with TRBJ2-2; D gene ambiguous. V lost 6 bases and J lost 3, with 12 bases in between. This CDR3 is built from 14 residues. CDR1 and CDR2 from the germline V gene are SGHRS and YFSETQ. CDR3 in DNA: TGCGCCAGCACCTCTCCCCAATACACCGGGGAGCTGTTTTTT. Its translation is CASTSPQYTGELFF.

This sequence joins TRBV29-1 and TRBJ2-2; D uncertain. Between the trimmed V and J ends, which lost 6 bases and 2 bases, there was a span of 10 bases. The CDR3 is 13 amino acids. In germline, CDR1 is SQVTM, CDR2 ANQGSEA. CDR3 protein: CSVRVRNTGELFF. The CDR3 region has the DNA TGCAGCGTCCGTGTCAGAAACACCGGGGAGCTGTTTTTT.

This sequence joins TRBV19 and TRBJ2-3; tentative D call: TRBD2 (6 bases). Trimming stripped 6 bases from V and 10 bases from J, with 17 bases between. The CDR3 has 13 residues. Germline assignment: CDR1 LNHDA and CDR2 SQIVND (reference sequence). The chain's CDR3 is CASRPGGPGAQYF. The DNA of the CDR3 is TGTGCCAGTAGGCCCGGGGGACCCGGGGCGCAGTATTTT.

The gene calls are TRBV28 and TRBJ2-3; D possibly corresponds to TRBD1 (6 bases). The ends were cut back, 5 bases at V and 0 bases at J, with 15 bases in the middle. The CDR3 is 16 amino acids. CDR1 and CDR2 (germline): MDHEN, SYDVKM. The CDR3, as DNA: TGTGCCAGCAGTCCCAGGACAGCCCAGAGCACAGATACGCAGTATTTT. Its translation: CASSPRTAQSTDTQYF.

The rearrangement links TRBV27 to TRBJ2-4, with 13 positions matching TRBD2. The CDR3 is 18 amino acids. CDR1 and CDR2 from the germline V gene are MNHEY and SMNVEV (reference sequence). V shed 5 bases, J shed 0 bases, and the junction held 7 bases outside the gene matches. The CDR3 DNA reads TGTGCCAGCAGTCCGGGACTAGCGGGGAGTAAAGCCAAAAACATTCAGTACTTC. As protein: CASSPGLAGSKAKNIQYF.

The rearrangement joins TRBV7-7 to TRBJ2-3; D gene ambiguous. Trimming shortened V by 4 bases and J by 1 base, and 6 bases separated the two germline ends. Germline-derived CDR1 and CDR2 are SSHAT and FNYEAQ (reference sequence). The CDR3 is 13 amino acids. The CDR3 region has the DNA TGTGCCAGCAGCTCTGACCGCACAGATACGCAGTATTTT. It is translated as CASSSDRTDTQYF.

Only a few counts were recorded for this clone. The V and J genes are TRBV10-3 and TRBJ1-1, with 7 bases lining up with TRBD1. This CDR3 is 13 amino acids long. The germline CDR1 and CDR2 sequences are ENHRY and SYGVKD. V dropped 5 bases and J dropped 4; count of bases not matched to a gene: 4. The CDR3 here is CAISRQGSTEAFF. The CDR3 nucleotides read TGTGCCATCAGTCGACAGGGAAGCACTGAAGCTTTCTTT.

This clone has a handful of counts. The CDR3 reads CASSLVGSTGANVLTF. CDR3 DNA: TGCGCCAGCAGCTTGGTGGGGTCGACGGGGGCCAACGTCCTGACTTTC. This rearrangement joins TRBV5-1 to TRBJ2-6; D not resolved. The germline V and J ends were trimmed by 0 bases and 4 bases, with 11 bases remaining between them. Germline CDR1 is SGHRS and CDR2 is YFSETQ. The CDR3 is 16 amino acids.

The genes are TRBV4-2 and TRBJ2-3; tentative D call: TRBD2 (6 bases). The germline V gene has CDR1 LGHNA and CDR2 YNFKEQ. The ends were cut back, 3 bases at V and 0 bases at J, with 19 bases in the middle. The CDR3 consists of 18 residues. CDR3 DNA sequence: TGTGCCAGCAGCCACCCCAGTCGAGCTGGGACTAGCACAGATACGCAGTATTTT. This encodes CASSHPSRAGTSTDTQYF.

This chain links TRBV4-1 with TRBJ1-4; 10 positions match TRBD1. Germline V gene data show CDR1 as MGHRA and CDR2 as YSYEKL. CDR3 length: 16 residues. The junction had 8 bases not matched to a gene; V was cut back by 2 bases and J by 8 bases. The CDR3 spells CASSQLPGQGSEKLFF. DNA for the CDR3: TGCGCCAGCAGCCAACTACCGGGACAGGGGTCGGAAAAACTGTTTTTT.

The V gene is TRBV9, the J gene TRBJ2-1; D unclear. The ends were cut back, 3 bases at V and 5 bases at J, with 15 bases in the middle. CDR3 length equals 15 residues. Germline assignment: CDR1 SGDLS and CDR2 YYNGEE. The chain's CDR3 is CASSAGEGYNNEQFF. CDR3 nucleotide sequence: TGTGCCAGCAGCGCTGGGGAAGGTTACAACAATGAGCAGTTCTTC.

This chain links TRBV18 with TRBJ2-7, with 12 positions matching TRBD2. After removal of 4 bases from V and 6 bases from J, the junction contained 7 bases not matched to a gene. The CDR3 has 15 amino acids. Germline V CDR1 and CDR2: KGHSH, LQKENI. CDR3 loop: CASSQTSGGSFEQYF. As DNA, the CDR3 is TGTGCCAGCTCACAGACTAGCGGGGGCTCATTCGAGCAGTACTTC.